This T cell receptor beta chain was profiled in a study of regulatory T cells in long-lasting Graves disease. Study-wide results and limits: Favored gene segments in persistent disease were TRBV28, TRBJ1-2 and TRBJ2-5.

Documented time point: newly diagnosed GD, antithyroid drugs for less than 3 months. Researchers made the TCR library from RNA that was extracted from PBMCs. With respect to this clonotype: The antigen remains unidentified.

The V end lost 4 bases, the J end lost 5 bases, and 9 bases lay between the germline ends. The CDR3 length is 13 residues. Investigators prepared the TCR beta libraries by applying iRepertoire HTBI primers and Arm-PCR of CDR3 regions. Each CDR3 protein gets one entry after TCRdb re-called the multiplex PCR reads with MiXCR. The table includes fewer than 550,000 distinct CDR3 sequences, roughly 15% detected once. This sample was shared with a second study, whose subject was T cells in Graves' hyperthyroidism and ophthalmopathy. From that second work: The TCR CDR3 first-round RT-PCR relied on the HTBI primer set. The majority of expanded thyroid clonotypes above 0.001 also appeared in blood.

Sequenced here: peripheral blood mononuclear cells (PBMCs), sampled at new diagnosis, from a patient treated with antithyroid drugs. The TCR was taken from a woman under 30 with Graves disease. V gene TRBV12-3 or TRBV12-4 combines with J gene TRBJ2-1; a possible D gene is TRBD2 (5 bases). CDR3 sequence reads: CASSSGGHNEQFF. The DNA of the CDR3 is TGTGCCAGCAGTTCCGGAGGACACAATGAGCAGTTCTTC.